Reported below is one T cell receptor beta chain. Produced via immunoSEQ multiplex PCR; TCRdb's table is partial and in-frame only. The sample carries about half a million clones, approximately 85% recorded once. This specimen belongs to a study of blood T cell repertoires in COVID-19. The CDR3 is made up of 15 amino acids. V lost 10 bases to trimming and J lost 4 bases; unmatched junction nucleotides: 11. CDR1 is MNHEY, CDR2 SVGAGI, per germline. This receptor was obtained from a human donor in a cohort sampled during active COVID-19. Sequenced: peripheral blood. This chain links TRBV6-5 with TRBJ1-2; 11 nucleotides agree with TRBD1. The CDR3 DNA sequence: TGTGCCAACCAAAAAACTGGGACAGGGGGCTATGGCTACACCTTC. It specifies CANQKTGTGGYGYTF.